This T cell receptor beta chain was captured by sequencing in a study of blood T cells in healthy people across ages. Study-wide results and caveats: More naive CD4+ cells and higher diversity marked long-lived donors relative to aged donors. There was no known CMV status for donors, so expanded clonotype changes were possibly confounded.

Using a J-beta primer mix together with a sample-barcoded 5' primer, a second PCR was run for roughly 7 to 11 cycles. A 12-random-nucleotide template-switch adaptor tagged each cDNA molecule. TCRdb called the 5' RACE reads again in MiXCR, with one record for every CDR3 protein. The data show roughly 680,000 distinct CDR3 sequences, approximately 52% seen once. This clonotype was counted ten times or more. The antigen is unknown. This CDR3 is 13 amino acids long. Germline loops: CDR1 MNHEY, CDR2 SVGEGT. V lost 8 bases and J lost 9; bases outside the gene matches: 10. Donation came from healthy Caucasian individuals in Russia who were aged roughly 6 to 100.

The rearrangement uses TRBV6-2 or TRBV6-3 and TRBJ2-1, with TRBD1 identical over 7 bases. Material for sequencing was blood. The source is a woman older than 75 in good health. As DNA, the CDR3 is TGTGCCAGCCGAGCTGAGGGGGCTGGTGAGCAGTTCTTC. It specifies CASRAEGAGEQFF.